This T cell receptor (beta chain) is from a study of cytomegalovirus exposure and HLA in healthy donors. Findings of the study overall: Based on reports, TCR beta sequences accurately predicted HLA-A and HLA-B alleles for most subjects. A later look showed TCR association rates differing by HLA locus, highest for DRB1 and lowest for HLA-C. A later analysis linked a missense DCLRE1C variant to TCR beta V- and J-gene trimming. Near-uniform donor sequencing depth was presumed by presence/absence analyses.

The PCR was carried out with 60 Vbeta primers and 13 Jbeta primers. This table comes from immunoSEQ multiplex PCR, and its TCRdb copy is limited to in-frame clones, with some not included. This sample has fewer than 200,000 clones, with 65% to 70% found just once. The CDR3 is 13 residues long. Trimming pared 0 bases from V and 9 bases from J, leaving 15 bases between. In germline, CDR1 is GTSNPN, CDR2 SVGIG (reference sequence). In this sample, this clone turned up a few times. Antigen: not known. V usage is TRBV30 and J usage is TRBJ2-7; D remains unclear. This sequence was found in a woman under 30 in good health and CMV-seropositive. Input material: PBMCs. The DNA of the CDR3 is TGTGCCTGGAGTGTAGTAATTACGAGCTGGCAGTACTTC. As protein: CAWSVVITSWQYF.